Listed here are 17 T cell receptor beta chains from one sample, sequenced in a study of naive and memory T cell subsets. RNA was extracted from approximately 2.6 ml of whole blood of healthy adults. Alpha and beta constant region primers primed reverse transcription for blood and skin samples. TCRdb processed the 5' RACE reads anew with MiXCR; each CDR3 protein has one entry. Of tens of thousands of distinct CDR3 sequences in the sample, less than 5% were seen once. The receptor set was obtained from a male donor in good health.

This clonotype was counted many times. The chain joins TRBV28 to TRBJ2-7; D might be TRBD1 or TRBD2, each matching 5 bases. Germline loops: CDR1 MDHEN, CDR2 SYDVKM. V gave up 6 bases and J gave up 0 bases, with 12 bases separating them. The CDR3 length is 14 residues. CDR3 protein: CASRGPGTSYEQYF. CDR3 nucleotides: TGTGCCAGCAGAGGCCCCGGGACCTCCTACGAGCAGTACTTC.

There are many counts of this clonotype. V usage is TRBV30 and J usage is TRBJ1-5; D ambiguous. V lost 2 bases to trimming and J lost 8 bases, with 10 bases between them. Per germline, CDR1 GTSNPN and CDR2 SVGIG (reference sequence). This CDR3 spans 12 amino acids. CDR3 DNA sequence: TGTGCCTGGAGTAAGGGTGCGGAGCCCCAGCATTTT. Its protein product is CAWSKGAEPQHF. Full variable domain (rest looked up from reference TRBV30 and TRBJ1-5): SQTIHQWPATLVQPVGSPLSLECTVEGTSNPNLYWYRQAAGRGLQLLFYSVGIGQISSEVPQNLSASRPQDRQFILSSKKLLLSDSGFYLCAWSKGAEPQHFGDGTRLSIL.

This clonotype was counted between two and nine times. The rearrangement links TRBV6-2 or TRBV6-3 to TRBJ2-2; unclear D gene. The CDR3 is 11 residues long. Germline V gene lookup returns CDR1 MNHEY and CDR2 SVGEGT. Trimming took off 6 bases at V and 7 bases at J, with 6 bases between the two ends. CDR3 sequence: CASRGIGELFF. CDR3 nucleotide sequence: TGTGCCAGCAGAGGCATCGGGGAGCTGTTTTTT.

By share of the sample, this clonotype is medium-sized. The chain recombines TRBV12-3 or TRBV12-4 with TRBJ1-4, with a possible D match to TRBD1 (6 bases). The length of the CDR3 is 15 residues. V was pared by 7 bases and J by 8 bases, with 20 bases between. In DNA form, the CDR3 reads TGTGCCAGCACTAAGGCCTGGGGGGCGGAGGAAAAACTGTTTTTT. This translates into CASTKAWGAEEKLFF.

There are many counts of this clonotype. The chain links TRBV19 to TRBJ2-5, with D possibly TRBD2 on 5 matching bases. The germline gives CDR1 LNHDA, CDR2 SQIVND (reference sequence). CDR3 length equals 14 residues. Trimming took off 5 bases at V and 3 bases at J, with 13 bases between the two ends. CDR3 DNA sequence: TGTGCCAGTAGTCCACGGGATGATAAAGAGACCCAGTACTTC. This encodes CASSPRDDKETQYF.

The chain couples TRBV14 to TRBJ1-2, with 10 bases lining up with TRBD1. This CDR3 is built from 16 residues. V shed 4 bases, J shed 6 bases, and the junction held 11 bases outside the gene matches. Germline V gives CDR1 SGHDN, CDR2 FVKESK. CDR3 bases: TGTGCCAGCAGCCCTCGATTGACAGGGGGCGGAGATGGCTACACCTTC. It encodes CASSPRLTGGGDGYTF.

This clonotype was seen repeatedly, ten times or more. V usage is TRBV12-3 or TRBV12-4 and J usage is TRBJ2-2; a possible D gene is TRBD1 (6 bases). Deletions cut 6 bases from V and 1 base from J, with 15 bases between. This CDR3 is built from 16 residues. The CDR3 DNA is TGTGCCAGCAGCCCCCCCGGGACACTGAACACCGGGGAGCTGTTTTTT. Encoded protein: CASSPPGTLNTGELFF.

This clonotype was detected ten times or more. V is TRBV3-1 and J is TRBJ2-1; D is possibly TRBD1 (6 bases). CDR1 and CDR2 (germline): LGHDT, YNNKEL (reference sequence). The CDR3 length is 15 residues. Trimming pared 1 base from V and 0 bases from J, leaving 7 bases between. CDR3 loop: CASSQGQVSYNEQFF. The CDR3, as DNA: TGTGCCAGCAGCCAAGGACAGGTCTCCTACAATGAGCAGTTCTTC.

This clonotype was seen repeatedly, ten times or more. The chain is built from TRBV6-5 and TRBJ1-2; 11 bases line up with TRBD1. Unmatched junction bases numbered 16, after V lost 6 bases and J lost 7 bases. The CDR3 contains 17 residues. CDR1 and CDR2 from the germline V gene are MNHEY and SVGAGI. CDR3 residues: CASRWTGGGRGLTGYTF. The CDR3 DNA follows: TGTGCCAGCAGATGGACAGGGGGCGGACGGGGTCTGACTGGCTACACCTTC.

This clonotype showed up many times. The rearrangement uses TRBV6-2 or TRBV6-3 and TRBJ2-1; 10 positions match TRBD1. The CDR3 is 19 residues long. Germline V CDR1 and CDR2: MNHEY, SVGEGT. J was trimmed by 3 bases and V by 3 bases; bases with no gene match: 14. Here the CDR3 reads CASSYAGTGDPLLYNEQFF. CDR3 coding DNA: TGTGCCAGCAGTTATGCCGGGACAGGGGATCCCCTCCTCTACAATGAGCAGTTCTTC.

This clonotype came up many times. J is TRBJ2-2 and V is TRBV4-1; perhaps TRBD2 as D (6 bases). Trimming cost V 4 bases and J 0 bases, with 15 bases left between them. In germline, CDR1 is MGHRA, CDR2 YSYEKL. This CDR3 has 17 amino acids. Here the CDR3 reads CASSPTIADSNTGELFF. DNA for the CDR3: TGCGCCAGCAGCCCTACGATAGCGGACTCGAACACCGGGGAGCTGTTTTTT.

This clonotype has just a few counts. V and J are TRBV6-5 and TRBJ1-1; TRBD1 agrees at 9 bases. This CDR3 has 15 amino acids. The junction had 2 bases not matched to a gene; V was cut back by 0 bases and J by 3 bases. Germline lookup yields CDR1 MNHEY and CDR2 SVGAGI. CDR3 nucleotides: TGTGCCAGCAGTTACTCGAGACAGGGGGACACTGAAGCTTTCTTT. Encoded protein: CASSYSRQGDTEAFF.

This clonotype was recorded many times. The rearrangement joins TRBV19 to TRBJ1-5, with D possibly being TRBD1 (5 bases). Trimming took off 6 bases at V and 6 bases at J, with 12 bases between the two ends. Germline assignment: CDR1 LNHDA and CDR2 SQIVND (reference sequence). The length of the CDR3 is 13 residues. The DNA of the CDR3 is TGTGCCAGTAGAGACGAGGGGTTTCAGCCCCAGCATTTT. Amino acids: CASRDEGFQPQHF.

This clonotype was recorded many times. The chain links TRBV3-1 to TRBJ2-1; D could derive from TRBD1 or TRBD2 (6 bases each). Germline V gives CDR1 LGHDT, CDR2 YNNKEL (reference sequence). V shed 0 bases and J shed 3 bases, with 15 bases lying between them. The CDR3 is made up of 17 amino acids. This CDR3 reads CASSQDRWGALYNEQFF. The CDR3 DNA is TGTGCCAGCAGCCAAGATCGATGGGGGGCTCTCTACAATGAGCAGTTCTTC.

The chain combines TRBV30 with TRBJ2-1; TRBD2 agrees at 7 bases. Germline V gives CDR1 GTSNPN, CDR2 SVGIG (reference sequence). This CDR3 is built from 14 residues. V lost 2 bases and J lost 3; bases outside the gene matches: 4. CDR3 nucleotide sequence: TGTGCCTGGAGTTCTCTAGCGGTCTACAATGAGCAGTTCTTC. It encodes CAWSSLAVYNEQFF.

Many counts were recorded for this clonotype. One end of the junction fails to match germline, which may point to a read error. The rearrangement joins TRBV20-1 to TRBJ1-2, with no clear D. The CDR3 spans 8 residues. The germline V gene has CDR1 DFQATT and CDR2 SNEGSKA (reference sequence). The chain's CDR3 is CSATLGPF. Written as DNA, the CDR3 is TGCAGTGCTACCCTTGGACCCTTC.

This clonotype was found many times. As DNA, the CDR3 is TGTGCCAGCAGTAACCGGGACAGGGGCTTCGAGCAGTACTTC. Its protein product is CASSNRDRGFEQYF. The rearrangement links TRBV6-6 to TRBJ2-7; 10 bases map to TRBD1. V trimming: 5 bases; J trimming: 6 bases; junction bases outside the gene matches: 7. The CDR3 covers 14 residues. CDR1 and CDR2 from the germline V gene are MNHNY and SVGAGI (reference sequence).